The 11 T cell receptor beta chains reported below all come from one sample, sequenced in a study of T cell responses to AZD1222 COVID-19 vaccine. The assay was immunoSEQ multiplex PCR, and TCRdb's table has in-frame clones only and misses some. The data contain about 55,000 clones, approximately 84% of them singletons. The sample in question was peripheral blood, obtained on day 0 of AZD1222 vaccination. The receptors derive from an adult in good health.

The rearrangement links TRBV4-2 to TRBJ1-2; D is perhaps TRBD1 (6 bases). Germline loops: CDR1 LGHNA, CDR2 YNFKEQ. Trimming took 0 bases from V and 6 from J, leaving 11 bases between them. CDR3 length: 14 residues. CDR3 sequence: CASSQDTGHDGYTF. The CDR3 nucleotides are TGTGCCAGCAGCCAAGATACGGGACACGATGGCTACACCTTC.

In this sample, this clone turned up once. The rearrangement uses TRBV7-8 and TRBJ2-7; 7 nucleotides agree with TRBD1. The V segment lost 6 bases and the J segment 2 bases; nucleotides outside the gene matches: 10. Germline-derived CDR1 and CDR2 are SGHVS and FQNEAQ. The CDR3 runs to 15 residues. This CDR3 is CASRESRGSTYEQYF. As DNA, the CDR3 is TGTGCCAGCAGGGAATCCAGGGGGAGCACCTACGAGCAGTACTTC.

The chain joins TRBV28 to TRBJ1-5; D unclear. Germline lookup yields CDR1 MDHEN and CDR2 SYDVKM. The V end was cut by 3 bases, the J end by 5 bases, with 14 bases between. CDR3 size: 15 residues. The CDR3 region has the DNA TGTGCCAGCAGTTTTGCGTCGCGGGGTTATCAGCCCCAGCATTTT. Its protein product is CASSFASRGYQPQHF.

The chain couples TRBV6-5 to TRBJ2-1; D gene uncertain. Trimming cost V 4 bases and J 12 bases, with 10 bases left between them. Germline loops: CDR1 MNHEY, CDR2 SVGAGI. This CDR3 spans 11 amino acids. The CDR3 reads CASSWLSTQFF. The DNA of the CDR3 is TGTGCCAGCAGTTGGCTATCAACGCAGTTCTTC.

CDR3 amino acids: CASTLTGFDTEAFF. In DNA form, the CDR3 reads TGTGCCAGTACCCTGACAGGGTTCGACACTGAAGCTTTCTTT. The gene calls are TRBV19 and TRBJ1-1, with TRBD1 matching over 7 bases. Germline V gene lookup returns CDR1 LNHDA and CDR2 SQIVND (reference sequence). The CDR3 consists of 14 residues. V lost 7 bases and J lost 3; bases outside the gene matches: 8. Drawing the rest from reference TRBV19 and TRBJ1-1, the complete variable domain is DGGITQSPKYLFRKEGQNVTLSCEQNLNHDAMYWYRQDPGQGLRLIYYSQIVNDFQKGDIAEGYSVSREKKESFPLTVTSAQKNPTAFYLCASTLTGFDTEAFFGQGTRLTVV.

The CDR3 DNA reads as TGCGCCAGCAGCGACTTCTCTATGCCCGGGGAGCTGTTTTTT. This gives the protein CASSDFSMPGELFF. The gene calls are TRBV5-1 and TRBJ2-2; D unresolved. Germline CDR1 reads SGHRS; CDR2 reads YFSETQ. With 4 bases removed from V and 6 bases from J, the gap between germline ends came to 13 bases. CDR3 length: 14 residues.

The rearrangement uses TRBV6-6 and TRBJ2-5; D remains ambiguous. Trimming cost V 0 bases and J 2 bases, with 4 bases left between them. CDR3 size: 13 residues. The germline V gene encodes CDR1 MNHNY and CDR2 SVGAGI (reference sequence). The CDR3 nucleotides read TGTGCCAGCAGTTACTCCGGGCAAGAGACCCAGTACTTC. Its translation is CASSYSGQETQYF.

The genes are TRBV5-8 and TRBJ1-2; a possible D gene is TRBD1 (6 bases). The germline V gene has CDR1 SGHTS and CDR2 YDEGEE. The ends were cut back, 2 bases at V and 5 bases at J, with 13 bases in the middle. This CDR3 has 14 residues. This chain's CDR3 is CASSFTGAGYGYTF. CDR3 sequence (DNA): TGTGCCAGCAGCTTTACGGGGGCTGGGTATGGCTACACCTTC.

This chain links TRBV4-2 with TRBJ2-1; 11 bases match TRBD2. This CDR3 is built from 17 residues. Germline trimming cut 3 bases from V and 5 bases from J; bases unmatched to any gene: 9. In germline, CDR1 is LGHNA, CDR2 YNFKEQ. Here the CDR3 DNA reads TGTGCCAGCAGCCAGCCTAGCGGGAGGCCGATTAACAATGAGCAGTTCTTC. It encodes CASSQPSGRPINNEQFF.

The chain joins TRBV4-2 to TRBJ1-4; 8 positions agree with TRBD1. The J segment lost 5 bases and the V segment lost 5 bases, leaving 4 bases of the junction unmatched. Germline CDR1 is LGHNA and CDR2 is YNFKEQ. The CDR3 has 14 residues. The CDR3 loop reads CASSAGQGNEKLFF. The CDR3 DNA is TGTGCCAGCAGCGCCGGACAGGGAAATGAAAAACTGTTTTTT.

The chain links TRBV27 to TRBJ2-1; 8 bases line up with TRBD2. Per germline, CDR1 MNHEY and CDR2 SMNVEV (reference sequence). Germline trimming cut 4 bases from V and 15 bases from J; bases unmatched to any gene: 26. This CDR3 region has 18 residues. The DNA of the CDR3 is TGTGCCAGCAGTTCTCGATCGCGATCGGGGGGGACCGGGACCCGCATGTTCTTC. It codes for CASSSRSRSGGTGTRMFF.